A selection of T cell receptor beta chains follows, all from one sample in a study of T cell repertoires in cytomegalovirus infection. TCRdb re-derived calls from the reads in MiXCR, one entry per CDR3 protein. The sample holds around 190,000 distinct CDR3 sequences, approximately 15% seen once. The sample taken for sequencing was PBMCs. All receptors come from a human donor in good health (CMV status not recorded). Some clones in this sample may be carry-over from other donors' samples. CDR3s include the opening cysteine and the closing phenylalanine or tryptophan. Fields, in order: V gene, D gene, clone size, J gene, CDR3 length, CDR3 DNA, CDR3 protein. D genes are given only for firm matches. Size values are once, few and many counts, or a class for expanded clones, and some rows have none.

V gene: TRBV28
D gene: TRBD2
clone size: many
J gene: TRBJ2-1
CDR3 length: 18
CDR3 DNA: TGTGCCAGCAGTTTGGGACTAGCGGGAGGGAGCTCCTACAATGAGCAGTTCTTC
CDR3 protein: CASSLGLAGGSSYNEQFF

V gene: TRBV2
D gene: NA
clone size: NA
J gene: TRBJ1-5
CDR3 length: 12
CDR3 DNA: TGTGCCTCTGGGGGTGACAATCAGCCCCAGCATTTT
CDR3 protein: CASGGDNQPQHF

V gene: TRBV7-9
D gene: NA
clone size: many
J gene: TRBJ1-4
CDR3 length: 16
CDR3 DNA: TGTGCCAGCAGCCCCCCCTCGGGCAGAGGGGGAGAAAAACTGTTTTTT
CDR3 protein: CASSPPSGRGGEKLFF

V gene: TRBV29-1
D gene: NA
clone size: few
J gene: TRBJ2-7
CDR3 length: 12
CDR3 DNA: TGCAGCGTTGAAATGTGGGGCTACGAGCAGTACTTC
CDR3 protein: CSVEMWGYEQYF

V gene: TRBV10-3
D gene: NA
clone size: many
J gene: TRBJ2-7
CDR3 length: 15
CDR3 DNA: TGTGCCATCAGTGATCGGGCGGAGATTTCCTACGAGCAGTACTTC
CDR3 protein: CAISDRAEISYEQYF

V gene: TRBV2
D gene: NA
clone size: NA
J gene: TRBJ1-1
CDR3 length: 13
CDR3 DNA: TGTGCCAGCAGTCAAGACATGAACACTGAAGCTTTCTTT
CDR3 protein: CASSQDMNTEAFF

V gene: TRBV6-8
D gene: NA
clone size: NA
J gene: TRBJ2-7
CDR3 length: 14
CDR3 DNA: TGTGCCAGCAGTATAACTATCAGCTCCTACGAGCAGTACTTC
CDR3 protein: CASSITISSYEQYF

V gene: TRBV28
D gene: TRBD2
clone size: few
J gene: TRBJ2-7
CDR3 length: 15
CDR3 DNA: TGTGCCAGCAGTAGGGGACTAGCGGGAGTCTACGAGCAGTACTTC
CDR3 protein: CASSRGLAGVYEQYF

V gene: TRBV20-1
D gene: NA
clone size: NA
J gene: TRBJ2-3
CDR3 length: 14
CDR3 DNA: TGCAGTGCTGATACCCCGGGCGAGGGCGGTACGCAGTATTTT
CDR3 protein: CSADTPGEGGTQYF

V gene: TRBV12-3/TRBV12-4
D gene: TRBD1
clone size: NA
J gene: TRBJ1-4
CDR3 length: 14
CDR3 DNA: TGTGCCAGCACCTCCGGGACAGGGCCCGAAAAACTGTTTTTT
CDR3 protein: CASTSGTGPEKLFF

V gene: TRBV7-3
D gene: NA
clone size: many
J gene: TRBJ1-6
CDR3 length: 14
CDR3 DNA: TGTGCCAGCAGCTTAGCCGCTGATAATTCACCCCTCCACTTT
CDR3 protein: CASSLAADNSPLHF

V gene: TRBV7-8
D gene: TRBD2
clone size: many
J gene: TRBJ2-7
CDR3 length: 17
CDR3 DNA: TGTGCCAGCAGCCGATTTTCTAGCGGGGACCTATCCTACGAGCAGTACTTC
CDR3 protein: CASSRFSSGDLSYEQYF

V gene: TRBV7-6
D gene: NA
clone size: many
J gene: TRBJ2-7
CDR3 length: 16
CDR3 DNA: TGTGCCAGCAGCTTAATTCCTTCCGGAGGTACCTACGAGCAGTACTTC
CDR3 protein: CASSLIPSGGTYEQYF

V gene: TRBV6-2/TRBV6-3
D gene: TRBD2
clone size: few
J gene: TRBJ2-1
CDR3 length: 17
CDR3 DNA: TGTGCCAGCAGTTACCTTAACGGGAGGGCCCGAGTCAATGAGCAGTTCTTC
CDR3 protein: CASSYLNGRARVNEQFF

V gene: TRBV28
D gene: NA
clone size: many
J gene: TRBJ1-1
CDR3 length: 14
CDR3 DNA: TGTGCCAGCAATCCCGGCGGGATGAACACTGAAGCTTTCTTT
CDR3 protein: CASNPGGMNTEAFF

V gene: TRBV11-2
D gene: TRBD1
clone size: many
J gene: TRBJ1-1
CDR3 length: 12
CDR3 DNA: TGTGCCAGCAGCCAAATGCCCGGGACAGGAACTTTT
CDR3 protein: CASSQMPGTGTF

V gene: TRBV7-3
D gene: NA
clone size: many
J gene: TRBJ2-1
CDR3 length: 15
CDR3 DNA: TGTGCCAGCAGCCTCGGTGTGGGAATGGGTAATGAGCAGTTCTTC
CDR3 protein: CASSLGVGMGNEQFF

V gene: TRBV28
D gene: NA
clone size: many
J gene: TRBJ2-7
CDR3 length: 13
CDR3 DNA: TGTGCCAGCAGTCCACTCCTAGAGGGCGAGCAGTACTTC
CDR3 protein: CASSPLLEGEQYF

V gene: TRBV20-1
D gene: NA
clone size: NA
J gene: TRBJ2-1
CDR3 length: 16
CDR3 DNA: TGCAGTGCTAGCGTGTGGGGACAGCGGGGCGGGAATGAGCAGTTCTTC
CDR3 protein: CSASVWGQRGGNEQFF

V gene: TRBV29-1
D gene: NA
clone size: NA
J gene: TRBJ2-7
CDR3 length: 14
CDR3 DNA: TGCAGCGTTGTATCTAGGAGGAGCTCCTACGAGCAGTACTTC
CDR3 protein: CSVVSRRSSYEQYF

V gene: TRBV10-3
D gene: TRBD2
clone size: few
J gene: TRBJ2-1
CDR3 length: 14
CDR3 DNA: TGTGCCATCAGGTCAGCGGGAGGGATGAATGAGCAGTTCTTC
CDR3 protein: CAIRSAGGMNEQFF

V gene: TRBV7-3
D gene: NA
clone size: many
J gene: TRBJ2-2
CDR3 length: 14
CDR3 DNA: TGTGCCAGCAGCTTATGGCAGGGTGACGGGGAGCTGTTTTTT
CDR3 protein: CASSLWQGDGELFF

V gene: TRBV20-1
D gene: TRBD2
clone size: NA
J gene: TRBJ2-1
CDR3 length: 14
CDR3 DNA: TGCAGTGCCCGAGGACTAGCGGGAGGGAATGAGCAGTTCTTC
CDR3 protein: CSARGLAGGNEQFF

V gene: TRBV29-1
D gene: NA
clone size: NA
J gene: TRBJ2-3
CDR3 length: 15
CDR3 DNA: TGCAGCGTTGAAGATGGGGCAGGGTCTACAGATACGCAGTATTTT
CDR3 protein: CSVEDGAGSTDTQYF

V gene: TRBV4-1
D gene: NA
clone size: many
J gene: TRBJ2-2
CDR3 length: 17
CDR3 DNA: TGCGCCAGCAGCCAAGATCAAGGACTGGCGAACACCGGGGAGCTGTTTTTT
CDR3 protein: CASSQDQGLANTGELFF

V gene: TRBV7-6
D gene: TRBD2
clone size: many
J gene: TRBJ2-1
CDR3 length: 16
CDR3 DNA: TGTGCCAGCAGCCAAAACGGACTAGCGGGATCTGAGGAGCAGTTCTTC
CDR3 protein: CASSQNGLAGSEEQFF

V gene: TRBV7-2
D gene: NA
clone size: many
J gene: TRBJ1-1
CDR3 length: 14
CDR3 DNA: TGTGCCAGCAGCCTCCCGGGGGCAAACACTGAAGCTTTCTTT
CDR3 protein: CASSLPGANTEAFF

V gene: TRBV20-1
D gene: NA
clone size: NA
J gene: TRBJ2-7
CDR3 length: 13
CDR3 DNA: TGCAGTGCCCCTCCGGGGCGCTCCTACGAGCAGTACTTC
CDR3 protein: CSAPPGRSYEQYF

V gene: TRBV29-1
D gene: NA
clone size: NA
J gene: TRBJ2-5
CDR3 length: 15
CDR3 DNA: TGCAGCGTTGAATCCCCGAGGGGTAACCAAGAGACCCAGTACTTC
CDR3 protein: CSVESPRGNQETQYF

V gene: TRBV10-3
D gene: NA
clone size: few
J gene: TRBJ2-1
CDR3 length: 12
CDR3 DNA: TGTGCCATCAGGGACTCATACAATGAGCAGTTCTTC
CDR3 protein: CAIRDSYNEQFF

V gene: TRBV12-3/TRBV12-4
D gene: NA
clone size: NA
J gene: TRBJ2-7
CDR3 length: 9
CDR3 DNA: TGTGCCAGCCCAATCGAGCAGTACTTC
CDR3 protein: CASPIEQYF

V gene: TRBV7-2
D gene: NA
clone size: few
J gene: TRBJ2-1
CDR3 length: 14
CDR3 DNA: TGTGCCAGCAGCCCCTGGGGTAGGGGCAATGAGCAGTTCTTC
CDR3 protein: CASSPWGRGNEQFF

V gene: TRBV7-8
D gene: TRBD1
clone size: many
J gene: TRBJ1-1
CDR3 length: 16
CDR3 DNA: TGTGCCAGCAGCTTAGCCTTGACAGGGCCCAACACTGAAGCTTTCTTT
CDR3 protein: CASSLALTGPNTEAFF

V gene: TRBV7-2
D gene: NA
clone size: NA
J gene: TRBJ2-5
CDR3 length: 13
CDR3 DNA: TGTGCCAGCAGCCTACGGTGGGGGGAGACCCAGTACTTC
CDR3 protein: CASSLRWGETQYF

V gene: TRBV10-3
D gene: TRBD1
clone size: many
J gene: TRBJ2-1
CDR3 length: 13
CDR3 DNA: TGTGCCATCAGTGGCCGGGACAGGGGTGGGCAGTTCTTC
CDR3 protein: CAISGRDRGGQFF

V gene: TRBV7-2
D gene: NA
clone size: many
J gene: TRBJ2-1
CDR3 length: 17
CDR3 DNA: TGTGCCAGCAGCTTAGGGGGCCCGGTCTACAAGGGGAATGAGCAGTTCTTC
CDR3 protein: CASSLGGPVYKGNEQFF

V gene: TRBV5-6
D gene: NA
clone size: many
J gene: TRBJ2-3
CDR3 length: 16
CDR3 DNA: TGTGCCAGCAGCTTGGCCGGGGGGCGTTTGACAGATACGCAGTATTTT
CDR3 protein: CASSLAGGRLTDTQYF

V gene: TRBV3-1
D gene: TRBD2
clone size: NA
J gene: TRBJ2-7
CDR3 length: 17
CDR3 DNA: TGTGCCAGCAGCCGCCAAAGGCGGGGGACGCCGGGCTACGAGCAGTACTTC
CDR3 protein: CASSRQRRGTPGYEQYF

V gene: TRBV7-8
D gene: NA
clone size: NA
J gene: TRBJ2-7
CDR3 length: 14
CDR3 DNA: TGTGCCAGCAGCTTAGCGGGACCTCGGCCCGAGCAGTACTTC
CDR3 protein: CASSLAGPRPEQYF